Following are 20 T cell receptor beta chains from one sample sequenced in a study of T-cell reconstitution after alpha-beta-depleted transplantation in children (dated by TCRdb to 2016 to 2018). Library creation used PCR. TCRdb shows the sequencer as Illumina HiSeq 2500. Molecular barcoding was employed in the preparation of TCR libraries, with unique molecular identifiers being used to normalize TCRbeta repertoire quantification. The raw public reads went through TCRdb reprocessing: fastp at Q25, MiXCR clone calling, in-frame beta chains kept. Entries are consolidated by CDR3 protein sequence, retaining the most common genes and DNA. The sample yields 60,000 to 85,000 distinct CDR3 sequences; around 18% were counted once. The ten largest clones add up to 40% to 65% of the sample. This sample's treatment or condition label indicates: allogeneic hematopoietic cell transplantation with graft depleted of TCRalphabeta T cells and CD19 B cells.

Specimen: PBMCs, mostly from graft donor cells, collected 360 days after TCRalphabeta/CD19-depleted stem cell transplant. These receptors all come from a male patient between 2 and 9 years old who had a stem cell transplant for acute lymphoblastic leukemia, so the T cells may come from the graft donor.

This clonotype was recorded a few times. CDR3 nucleotide sequence: TGCGCCAGCAGCCAAGTACCGGGACAGGGTAAGTATGAGCAGTTCTTC. Its translation is CASSQVPGQGKYEQFF. The V call is TRBV4-1, the J call TRBJ2-1; 9 bases line up with TRBD1. The CDR3 spans 16 residues. V trimming: 1 base; J trimming: 8 bases; junction bases outside the gene matches: 9. Germline lookup yields CDR1 MGHRA and CDR2 YSYEKL.

The gene calls are TRBV4-1 and TRBJ2-2, with a possible D match to TRBD1 (5 bases). Trimming cost V 3 bases and J 0 bases, with 14 bases left between them. Germline CDR1 is MGHRA and CDR2 is YSYEKL. This CDR3 has 17 residues. This CDR3 reads CASSHAIDSANTGELFF. DNA of the CDR3: TGCGCCAGCAGCCACGCCATCGACAGCGCGAACACCGGGGAGCTGTTTTTT.

The V gene is TRBV24-1, the J gene TRBJ2-2, with D unclear. V was cut by 3 bases and J by 7 bases, with 8 bases left in between. This CDR3 spans 13 amino acids. Germline CDR1 KGHDR, CDR2 SFDVKD. The CDR3 loop is CATSDTKGGELFF. As DNA, the CDR3 is TGTGCCACCAGTGATACTAAGGGCGGGGAGCTGTTTTTT.

The rearrangement links TRBV5-6 to TRBJ2-7; 10 bases line up with TRBD2. Per germline, CDR1 SGHDT and CDR2 YYEEEE. This CDR3 has 14 residues. V lost 2 bases and J lost 7; bases outside the gene matches: 6. The CDR3 coding sequence is TGTGCCAGCAGCTTCCCGGGACTAGCGAGGGAGCAGTACTTC. Translating gives CASSFPGLAREQYF. The complete variable domain, with remaining parts taken from reference TRBV5-6 and TRBJ2-7, reads DAGVTQSPTHLIKTRGQQVTLRCSPKSGHDTVSWYQQALGQGPQFIFQYYEEEERQRGNFPDRFSGHQFPNYSSELNVNALLLGDSALYLCASSFPGLAREQYFGPGTRLTVT.

The genes are TRBV5-1 and TRBJ1-3, with D uncertain. Trimming cost V 1 base and J 0 bases, with 14 bases left between them. The CDR3 is 17 residues long. Germline values: CDR1 SGHRS, CDR2 YFSETQ. CDR3 coding DNA: TGCGCCAGCAGCTTGTCTAGTGTATCCAGCTCTGGAAACACCATATATTTT. Its translation is CASSLSSVSSSGNTIYF.

There are a few counts of this clonotype. This chain connects TRBV28 to TRBJ2-1; 11 positions match TRBD2. Germline trimming cut 5 bases from V and 6 bases from J; bases unmatched to any gene: 9. Germline V gene data show CDR1 as MDHEN and CDR2 as SYDVKM. This CDR3 contains 16 residues. The CDR3 here is CASSLRPSGRPNEQFF. DNA for the CDR3: TGTGCCAGCAGTCTCCGTCCTAGCGGGAGGCCCAATGAGCAGTTCTTC.

This clonotype was seen a few times. The rearrangement joins TRBV5-1 to TRBJ1-6, with a weak D call TRBD1 (5 bases). Germline V lookup: CDR1 SGHRS, CDR2 YFSETQ. The CDR3 spans 13 residues. V was clipped by 0 bases and J by 9 bases, with 7 bases between them. The CDR3 bases are TGCGCCAGCAGCTTGGCTCAGGGTTCACCCCTCCACTTT. Translating it yields CASSLAQGSPLHF.

This clonotype occurred a few times. The J gene is TRBJ2-1, the V gene TRBV12-3 or TRBV12-4, with 11 bases aligning to TRBD1. The CDR3 length is 15 residues. With 6 bases clipped from V and 4 bases from J, the junction kept 5 bases outside the gene matches. The CDR3 spells CASRPGTGGYNEQFF. The CDR3, as DNA: TGTGCCAGCAGACCCGGGACAGGGGGTTACAATGAGCAGTTCTTC.

This clonotype has more than one count but fewer than ten. V is TRBV5-1 and J is TRBJ2-7; 9 bases match TRBD2. There are 15 residues in the CDR3. The V gene end was trimmed by 0 bases and the J gene end by 5 bases; junction bases not matched to a gene: 6. Germline V lookup: CDR1 SGHRS, CDR2 YFSETQ. This CDR3 is CASSLEIAGVHEQYF. CDR3 DNA: TGCGCCAGCAGCTTGGAAATAGCGGGAGTCCACGAGCAGTACTTC.

The rearrangement links TRBV7-9 to TRBJ2-7, with D unresolved. Trimming left V 6 bases short and J 5 bases short, with 11 bases between. The CDR3 extends over 12 amino acids. Germline V lookup: CDR1 SEHNR, CDR2 FQNEAQ (reference sequence). The CDR3 loop reads CASSTLGNEQYF. The CDR3 coding sequence is TGTGCCAGCAGTACCCTAGGGAACGAGCAGTACTTC.

This clonotype was counted once. This rearrangement joins TRBV20-1 to TRBJ2-3; TRBD2 agrees at 11 bases. J was trimmed by 3 bases and V by 2 bases; bases with no gene match: 13. The V gene's germline CDR1 is DFQATT and CDR2 SNEGSKA (reference sequence). The CDR3 extends over 18 amino acids. In DNA, the CDR3 is TGCAGTGCTAGACTAGCGGGAGGCATTCTCGCCCGAACAGATACGCAGTATTTT. As protein: CSARLAGGILARTDTQYF.

This chain uses TRBV5-1 with TRBJ2-5; 10 bases line up with TRBD2. This CDR3 is 15 amino acids long. The V segment lost 1 base and the J segment 4 bases; nucleotides outside the gene matches: 4. CDR1 and CDR2 from the germline V gene are SGHRS and YFSETQ. For the CDR3, the DNA is TGCGCCAGCAGCTTGCTAGCGGGAGAGGCAGAGACCCAGTACTTC. This translates into CASSLLAGEAETQYF.

This clonotype was observed a handful of times. The chain is built from TRBV10-3 and TRBJ2-5; no clear D gene. The CDR3 is 17 residues long. V was pared by 0 bases and J by 2 bases, with 16 bases between. The V gene's germline CDR1 is ENHRY and CDR2 SYGVKD. CDR3 nucleotides: TGTGCCATCAGTGAGTCCCCCTTTAAGGTTGGGCAAGAGACCCAGTACTTC. Its protein product is CAISESPFKVGQETQYF.

This chain links TRBV10-3 with TRBJ2-1; D ambiguous. V gave up 1 base and J gave up 9 bases, with 10 bases separating them. The CDR3 loop spans 13 amino acids. Looked up from germline, CDR1 is ENHRY and CDR2 is SYGVKD. CDR3 DNA sequence: TGTGCCATCAGTGAGTTCGGAGTGGGTGAGCAGTTCTTC. Residues: CAISEFGVGEQFF.

The chain is built from TRBV7-6 and TRBJ2-1, with 9 bases fitting TRBD2. CDR3 length equals 17 residues. J gave up 6 bases and V 0 bases, and 9 bases lay outside the gene matches. Germline loops: CDR1 SGHVS, CDR2 FNYEAQ. CDR3 DNA: TGTGCCAGCAGCTTAGCTAGCTCTAGCGGGAAGGGCAATGAGCAGTTCTTC. This sequence encodes CASSLASSSGKGNEQFF.

The rearrangement uses TRBV11-2 and TRBJ2-2, with 8 bases lining up with TRBD2. The CDR3 is 16 amino acids. Germline V gene lookup returns CDR1 SGHAT and CDR2 FQNNGV. Trimming took 7 bases from V and 2 from J; bases not matched to a gene: 9. The CDR3: CASNLILAGNTGELFF. The CDR3 coding sequence is TGTGCCAGCAATCTTATCCTAGCGGGTAACACCGGGGAGCTGTTTTTT.

The rearrangement uses TRBV4-1 and TRBJ1-4; D is unclear. V dropped 3 bases and J dropped 8 bases, with 10 bases sitting between them. Germline lookup yields CDR1 MGHRA and CDR2 YSYEKL. The CDR3 contains 13 residues. CDR3 residues: CASSHVAVEKLFF. The CDR3 coding sequence is TGCGCCAGCAGCCATGTCGCGGTCGAAAAACTGTTTTTT.

This clonotype was recorded at least ten times. The chain carries TRBV28 and TRBJ1-1; D is undetermined. Trimming removed 10 bases at V and 1 base at J, with 16 bases between. Per the germline V gene, CDR1 is MDHEN and CDR2 is SYDVKM. CDR3 length: 14 residues. The CDR3 DNA sequence: TGTGCCACCGAAATCCTTGTAGGGAACACTGAAGCTTTCTTT. This gives the protein CATEILVGNTEAFF.

This clonotype turned up a few times. V gene TRBV13 combines with J gene TRBJ2-7, with 9 bases that match TRBD1. CDR1 PRHDT and CDR2 FYEKMQ come from the germline V gene (reference sequence). The length of the CDR3 is 15 residues. The V gene end was trimmed by 2 bases and the J gene end by 1 base; junction bases not matched to a gene: 3. CDR3 nucleotide sequence: TGTGCCAGCAGCTTAACAGGGGGCTGGTCCTACGAGCAGTACTTC. This encodes CASSLTGGWSYEQYF.

This clonotype was seen a few times. The gene calls are TRBV11-2 and TRBJ2-6, with 10 bases matching TRBD2. The CDR3 loop spans 18 amino acids. Germline CDR1 and CDR2: SGHAT and FQNNGV. The V segment lost 5 bases and the J segment 0 bases; nucleotides outside the gene matches: 7. The CDR3 DNA follows: TGTGCCAGCAGCCCTCGAAGCGGGAGGGCCTCTGGGGCCAACGTCCTGACTTTC. This encodes CASSPRSGRASGANVLTF.